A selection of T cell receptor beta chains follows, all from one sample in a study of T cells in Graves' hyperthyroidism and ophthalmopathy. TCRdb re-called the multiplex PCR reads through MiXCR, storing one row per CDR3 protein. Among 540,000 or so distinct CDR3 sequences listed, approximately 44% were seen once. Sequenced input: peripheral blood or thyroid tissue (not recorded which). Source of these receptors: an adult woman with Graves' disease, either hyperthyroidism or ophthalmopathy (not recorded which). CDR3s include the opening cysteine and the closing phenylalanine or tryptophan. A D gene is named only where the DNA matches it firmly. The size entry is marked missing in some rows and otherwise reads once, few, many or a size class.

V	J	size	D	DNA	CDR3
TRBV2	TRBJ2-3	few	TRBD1	TGTGCCAGCCGACAGGGGGAGAAAGATACGCAGTATTTT	CASRQGEKDTQYF
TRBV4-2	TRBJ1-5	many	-	TGTGCCAGCAGCCAGAACCAGTATAGCAATCAGCCCCAGCATTTT	CASSQNQYSNQPQHF
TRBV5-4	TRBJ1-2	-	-	TGCGCCAGCAGCCGGCACTCAGCGGGGGATGTCGTCCGTGGCTACACCTTC	CASSRHSAGDVVRGYTF
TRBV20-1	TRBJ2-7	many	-	TGCAGTGCTAGAATACCGAACTACGAGCAGTACTTC	CSARIPNYEQYF
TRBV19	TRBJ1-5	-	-	TGTGCCAGTAGTAGGGGACTCTCGGCAGGGTTGGGCAATCAGCCCCAGCATTTT	CASSRGLSAGLGNQPQHF
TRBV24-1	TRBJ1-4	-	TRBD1	TGTGCCACCGGTGATTCCCTGCGGACAGGGGACGGCGAAAAACTGTTTTTT	CATGDSLRTGDGEKLFF
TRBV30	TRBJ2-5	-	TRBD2	TGTGCCTGGACCAAGGTAGCGGGAGGGGAGACCCAGTACTTC	CAWTKVAGGETQYF
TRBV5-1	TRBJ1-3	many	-	TGCGCCAGCAGCTTATCGGGCAGCTCTGGAAACACCATATATTTT	CASSLSGSSGNTIYF
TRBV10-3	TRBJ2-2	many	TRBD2	TGTGCCATCAGGGGATCTAGCGGGACCGGGGAGCTGTTTTTT	CAIRGSSGTGELFF
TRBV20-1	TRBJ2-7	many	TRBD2	TGCAGTGCTAGAGTTAGCGGGATCGCCGAGCAGTACTTC	CSARVSGIAEQYF
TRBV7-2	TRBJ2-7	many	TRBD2	TGTGCCAGCAGCTTAGCGCCTCTAGCGGACTCCTACGAGCAGTACTTC	CASSLAPLADSYEQYF
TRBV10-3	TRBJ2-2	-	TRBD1	TGTGCCATCAGAGGGCAGGGGGCGCGCACCGGGGAGCTGTTTTTT	CAIRGQGARTGELFF
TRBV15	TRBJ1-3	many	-	TGTGCCACCAGCAGAGATAGGCACTCTTACTCTGGAAACACCATATATTTT	CATSRDRHSYSGNTIYF
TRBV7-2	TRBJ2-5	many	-	TGTGCCAGCAGCTTAGCCTCCACGCGGGGCCAAGAGACCCAGTACTTC	CASSLASTRGQETQYF
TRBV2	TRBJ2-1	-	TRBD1	TGTGCCAGCAGTGAGCGTACCGGGACAGGGTTATACAATGAGCAGTTCTTC	CASSERTGTGLYNEQFF
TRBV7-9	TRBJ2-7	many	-	TGTGCCAGCAGCTGGGCAGGTTGGTACGAGCAGTACTTC	CASSWAGWYEQYF
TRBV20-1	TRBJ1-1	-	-	TGCAGTGCTAGTGGGGCTGAGGGGAACACTGAAGCTTTCTTT	CSASGAEGNTEAFF
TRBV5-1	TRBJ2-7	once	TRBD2	TGCGCCAGCAGGCGGGAGAGGGCCTACGAGCAGTACTTC	CASRRERAYEQYF
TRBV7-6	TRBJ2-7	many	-	TGTGCCAGCAGCTTAGGAGAAGACTCAAGGGAGCAGTACTTC	CASSLGEDSREQYF
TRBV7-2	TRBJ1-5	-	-	-	CASSFYICSARATGFRNQPQHF
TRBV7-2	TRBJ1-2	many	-	TGTGCCAGCAGCCGTCTGGGGGAAAGGGTGTCGGATGGCTACACCTTC	CASSRLGERVSDGYTF
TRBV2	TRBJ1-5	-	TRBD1	TGTGCCAGCAGGAGGGACAGGGGGCGGTCTCTTCAGCCCCAGCATTTT	CASRRDRGRSLQPQHF
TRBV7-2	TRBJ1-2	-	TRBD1	TGTGCCAGCAGCTCTGGACAGGGGGCCAGCTACACCTTC	CASSSGQGASYTF
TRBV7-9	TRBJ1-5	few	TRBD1	TGTGCCAGCGGAAGACAGGGAGGTCAGCCCCAGCATTTT	CASGRQGGQPQHF
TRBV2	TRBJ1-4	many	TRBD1	TGTGCCAGCAGCTCCGGGACAGGGATGGAAAAACTGTTTTTT	CASSSGTGMEKLFF
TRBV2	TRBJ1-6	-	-	TGTGCCAGCAGCTCGCCGTTGAGTGCTGCACCCCTCCACTTT	CASSSPLSAAPLHF
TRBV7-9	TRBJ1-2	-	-	TGTGCCAGCAGCTTCATAGTGACCAACTATGGCTACACCTTC	CASSFIVTNYGYTF
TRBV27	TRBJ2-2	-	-	TGTGCCAGCAGTTTACCACCAAGAGGGGAGCTGTTTTTT	CASSLPPRGELFF
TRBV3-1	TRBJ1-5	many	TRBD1	TGTGCCAGCAGCCGCTCCCGGGACAGGGGCCAGCCCCAGCATTTT	CASSRSRDRGQPQHF
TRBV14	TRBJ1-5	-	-	TGTGCCAGCAGCCAAGATAGAAGCCAGCCCCAGCATTTT	CASSQDRSQPQHF
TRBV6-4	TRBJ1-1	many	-	TGTGCCAGCAGTGACTCGGACAACACTGAAGCTTTCTTT	CASSDSDNTEAFF
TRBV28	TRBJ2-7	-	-	TGTGCCAGCAGTGCCGACAGTTACGAGCAGTACTTC	CASSADSYEQYF
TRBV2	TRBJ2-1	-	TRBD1	TGTGCCAGCAGAGGACAGGGCTACAATGAGCAGTTCTTC	CASRGQGYNEQFF
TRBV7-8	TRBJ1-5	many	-	TGTGCCAGCAGCCCCATGGGGGGATCGATGGAGCCCCAGCATTTT	CASSPMGGSMEPQHF
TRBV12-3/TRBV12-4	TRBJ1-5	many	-	TGTGCCAGCAGTTTCCTCGGCGGGGATGGTCAGCCCCAGCATTTT	CASSFLGGDGQPQHF
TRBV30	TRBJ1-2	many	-	TGTGCCTGGAGTGTACAGGACAGTAACTATGGCTACACCTTC	CAWSVQDSNYGYTF
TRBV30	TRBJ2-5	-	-	TGTGCCTGGAGTGCACAGCGCTTCCAAGAGACCCAGTACTTC	CAWSAQRFQETQYF
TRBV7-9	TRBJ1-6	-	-	TGTGCCAGCAGCCCAACCGGGACGGTTTATTCACCCCTCCACTTT	CASSPTGTVYSPLHF
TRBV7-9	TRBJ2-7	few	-	TGTGCCAGCAGTGCTAGCCAACCTACGGAGGGTAGCTACGAGCAGTACTTC	CASSASQPTEGSYEQYF
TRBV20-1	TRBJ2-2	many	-	TGCAGTGCTAGGAGTATGCGGGGCCTCACCGGGGAGCTGTTTTTT	CSARSMRGLTGELFF
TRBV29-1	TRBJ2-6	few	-	TGCAGCGTGACAGGTCTCGAAGGCTCTGGGGCCAACGTCCTGACTTTC	CSVTGLEGSGANVLTF
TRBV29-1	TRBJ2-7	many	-	TGCAGCGTTGGAGGGACGCCGAGCTCCTACGAGCAGTACTTC	CSVGGTPSSYEQYF
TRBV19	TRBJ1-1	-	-	TGTGCCAGTAGTATGATGGGGAACACTGAAGCTTTCTTT	CASSMMGNTEAFF
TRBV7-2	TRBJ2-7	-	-	TGTGCCAGCAGCTCGACAGACCCGGGCTACGAGCAGTACTTC	CASSSTDPGYEQYF
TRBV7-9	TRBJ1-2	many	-	TGTGCCAGCAGCCCCAGGGGTGATGGCTACACCTTC	CASSPRGDGYTF
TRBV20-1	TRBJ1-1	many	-	TGCAGTGCTAGGGAGTGGGATGCAGAGGTCCGTGAAGCTTTCTTT	CSAREWDAEVREAFF
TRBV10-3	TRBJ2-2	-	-	TGTGCCATCAGTGAGGAGTGGATCGGGGAGCTGTTTTTT	CAISEEWIGELFF
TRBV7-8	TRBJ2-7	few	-	TGTGCCAGCAGCTTAGTACCCAGTCCGAGCTCCTACGAGCAGTACTTC	CASSLVPSPSSYEQYF
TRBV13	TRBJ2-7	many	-	TGTGCCAGCAGCGCAGGACAGCTGCAGTACTTC	CASSAGQLQYF
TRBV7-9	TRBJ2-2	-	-	TGTGCCAGCAGCTCCCAGTGGACCGGGGAGCTGTTTTTT	CASSSQWTGELFF
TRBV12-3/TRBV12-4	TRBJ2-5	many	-	TGTGCCAGCAGTTTCCATTTGGCAGGGGTGGAGACCCAGTACTTC	CASSFHLAGVETQYF
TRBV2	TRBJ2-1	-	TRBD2	TGTGCCAGCAGTGAACTAGCGGGTAATGAGCAGTTCTTC	CASSELAGNEQFF
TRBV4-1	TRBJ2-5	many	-	TGCGCCAGCAGCCATGCCGTGTCGAGGGAGACCCAGTACTTC	CASSHAVSRETQYF
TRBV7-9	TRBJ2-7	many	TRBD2	TGTGCCAGCAGCTTAAAAGAGGGCGGGAGCAGCTCCTACGAGCAGTACTTC	CASSLKEGGSSSYEQYF
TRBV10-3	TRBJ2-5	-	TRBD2	TGTGCCATCAGGACCGTAGCGGGATACCAAGAGACCCAGTACTTC	CAIRTVAGYQETQYF
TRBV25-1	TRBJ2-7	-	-	TGTGCCAGCTCACCAATGCGCAGAGCATACGAGCAGTACTTC	CASSPMRRAYEQYF
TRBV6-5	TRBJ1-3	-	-	TGTGCCATCAGTGAGCGGGGCCCCACGCAAGGAAACACCATATATTTT	CAISERGPTQGNTIYF
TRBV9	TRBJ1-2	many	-	TGTGCCAGCAGCCCCCCCTCTGGGGTAGGCTCTGGCTACACCTTC	CASSPPSGVGSGYTF
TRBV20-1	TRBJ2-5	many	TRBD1	TGCAGTGCCCCGACAGGGGGAGAGACCCAGTACTTC	CSAPTGGETQYF
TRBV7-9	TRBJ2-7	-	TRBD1	TGTGCCAGCAGCACCGGGACAGGGTTAACCTCCTACGAGCAGTACTTC	CASSTGTGLTSYEQYF